Listed here are 7 T cell receptor beta chains from one sample, sequenced in a study of beta chain features in type 1 diabetes. General study points: Patients with Type 1 diabetes showed moderately but significantly shorter TCRB CDR3s in all four CD4+ subsets.

Every isolated RNA sample was fully reverse transcribed, so sequencing captured expressed TCRB transcripts. Data came from immunoSEQ multiplex PCR; TCRdb stores just in-frame clones and leaves some out. The sample carries hundreds of thousands of clones, about 14% recorded once. Their specific antigens are unknown. The source material was naive CD4+ T cells from blood. The receptor set was obtained from a man between 18 and 35 years old with type 1 diabetes.

This clone was picked up a small number of times. CDR3 coding DNA: TGTGCCCTAGGCGGCTTGGCCGCAGGGTCCAGTGGCTACACCTTC. This encodes CALGGLAAGSSGYTF. The chain combines TRBV28 with TRBJ1-2; TRBD1 might be the D (5 bases). CDR1 and CDR2 from the germline V gene are MDHEN and SYDVKM. The CDR3 is made up of 15 amino acids. Trimming took 11 bases from V and 7 from J, leaving 26 bases between them.

The chain links TRBV14 to TRBJ2-1; weak D call: TRBD2 (6 bases). Per the germline V gene, CDR1 is SGHDN and CDR2 is FVKESK. Trimming left V 3 bases short and J 9 bases short, with 15 bases between. This CDR3 spans 14 amino acids. CDR3 in DNA: TGTGCCAGCAGCCAGTTGCGACTAGTGGCTGAGCAGTTCTTC. As protein: CASSQLRLVAEQFF. Using reference TRBV14 and TRBJ2-1 for the parts outside the CDR3, the full variable domain is EAGVTQFPSHSVIEKGQTVTLRCDPISGHDNLYWYRRVMGKEIKFLLHFVKESKQDESGMPNNRFLAERTGGTYSTLKVQPAELEDSGVYFCASSQLRLVAEQFFGPGTRLTVL.

The genes are TRBV7-2 and TRBJ2-3; TRBD2 matches 9 bases. The CDR3 length is 16 residues. Germline V lookup: CDR1 SGHTA, CDR2 FQGNSA. J lost 2 bases, V lost 5 bases, and 8 bases had no gene match. In nucleotides, the CDR3 is TGTGCCAGCAGCCAGGCGGGAGGGCTAAACACAGATACGCAGTATTTT. It codes for CASSQAGGLNTDTQYF.

This clone was observed a handful of times. This sequence joins TRBV20-1 and TRBJ2-3, with D hard to call. The length of the CDR3 is 10 residues. CDR1 DFQATT and CDR2 SNEGSKA come from the germline V gene (reference sequence). Trimming shortened V by 3 bases and J by 14 bases, and 12 bases separated the two germline ends. This chain's CDR3 is CSASPAKGYF. In DNA, the CDR3 is TGCAGTGCTAGTCCAGCTAAGGGGTATTTT.

This clone was counted between two and nine times. The chain recombines TRBV13 with TRBJ2-3, with D unresolved. The CDR3 covers 11 residues. CDR1 and CDR2 from the germline V gene are PRHDT and FYEKMQ (reference sequence). Between the trimmed V and J ends, which lost 8 bases and 4 bases, there was a span of 7 bases. The CDR3 sequence: CASQGSDTQYF. CDR3 nucleotides: TGTGCCAGCCAAGGATCAGATACGCAGTATTTT.

This chain links TRBV7-2 with TRBJ1-2; TRBD1 aligns across 7 bases. The CDR3 is 14 residues long. CDR1 and CDR2 from the germline V gene are SGHTA and FQGNSA. With 3 bases clipped from V and 4 bases from J, the junction kept 5 bases outside the gene matches. The CDR3 here is CASSFGQEVYGYTF. The CDR3 DNA reads TGTGCCAGCAGCTTTGGACAGGAGGTCTATGGCTACACCTTC.

A single count supports this clone. The rearrangement joins TRBV27 to TRBJ2-2; 10 nucleotides agree with TRBD2. With V trimmed by 4 bases and J by 7 bases, 18 bases remained unmatched. CDR1 MNHEY and CDR2 SMNVEV come from the germline V gene (reference sequence). This CDR3 comprises 19 residues. CDR3 residues: CASSSGVFGLAGADGELFF. In DNA form, the CDR3 reads TGTGCCAGCAGTTCCGGGGTCTTCGGGCTAGCGGGAGCAGACGGGGAGCTGTTTTTT.